This T cell receptor beta chain was recovered during a study of beta chain features in type 1 diabetes. The whole isolated RNA underwent reverse transcription, so sequencing captured expressed TCRB transcripts. Profiling relied on immunoSEQ multiplex PCR, and the TCRdb table lists in-frame clones only, not all of them. The table has about 620,000 clones, around 16% seen once. Concerning this clone itself: The same CDR3 is also encoded by other DNA sequences in this sample.

V was cut by 6 bases and J by 0 bases, with 3 bases left in between. CDR3 length equals 11 residues. CDR1 and CDR2 (germline): SQVTM, ANQGSEA. The chain couples TRBV29-1 to TRBJ1-3; D is unclear. The receptor was derived from a man between 18 and 35 years old in good health. Sequencing was performed on naive CD4+ T cells from blood. DNA for the CDR3: TGCAGCGTCCCCTCTGGAAACACCATATATTTT. Its translation is CSVPSGNTIYF.